The 10 T cell receptor beta chains given below trace back to one sample, sequenced in a study of control samples from healthy donors and cancer patients. The assay was immunoSEQ multiplex PCR, and TCRdb's table has in-frame clones only and misses some. The data show about 86,000 clones, with 93% seen just once and about 1.5% held by the top ten. The sequenced sample consisted of blood. The receptors come from a woman in her twenties or thirties in good health.

This chain uses TRBV5-1 with TRBJ1-1; 12 bases fit TRBD1. Trimming cost V 4 bases and J 5 bases; bases outside gene matches: 12. The V gene's germline CDR1 is SGHRS and CDR2 YFSETQ. The CDR3 has 17 amino acids. CDR3 region: CASSIGTGGAGATEAFF. The CDR3 region has the DNA TGCGCCAGCAGCATCGGGACAGGGGGCGCGGGTGCAACTGAAGCTTTCTTT.

A single count supports this clone. V and J are TRBV2 and TRBJ1-1; 9 bases map to TRBD1. V lost 11 bases and J lost 4; bases outside the gene matches: 20. Germline V gene lookup returns CDR1 SNHLY and CDR2 FYNNEI. The CDR3 consists of 17 residues. The CDR3 bases are TGTGCCCGCGTCGCCCTCGGGACAGGGTTTGGTAGCACTGAAGCTTTCTTT. This codes for CARVALGTGFGSTEAFF. The whole variable domain, remainder taken from reference TRBV2 and TRBJ1-1, is EPEVTQTPSHQVTQMGQEVILRCVPISNHLYFYWYRQILGQKVEFLVSFYNNEISEKSEIFDDQFSVERPDGSNFTLKIRSTKLEDSAMYFCARVALGTGFGSTEAFFGQGTRLTVV.

J is TRBJ2-7 and V is TRBV12-3 or TRBV12-4; 7 nucleotides align to TRBD2. This CDR3 is 13 amino acids long. V gave up 6 bases and J gave up 3 bases; unmatched junction bases: 5. DNA for the CDR3: TGTGCCAGCAGACCGGGACTAAACTACGAGCAGTACTTC. It specifies CASRPGLNYEQYF.

J is TRBJ1-5 and V is TRBV2; TRBD1 matches at 7 bases. The CDR3 is 16 amino acids. The junction had 10 bases not matched to a gene; V was cut back by 8 bases and J by 0 bases. The germline gives CDR1 SNHLY, CDR2 FYNNEI. The CDR3 DNA reads as TGTGCCAGCGCTAAGGGACAGCCCCTTAGCAATCAGCCCCAGCATTTT. Encoded protein: CASAKGQPLSNQPQHF.

J is TRBJ2-7 and V is TRBV29-1, with 9 bases that match TRBD1. This CDR3 region has 12 residues. CDR1 SQVTM and CDR2 ANQGSEA come from the germline V gene. V lost 6 bases to trimming and J lost 5 bases; unmatched junction nucleotides: 5. The CDR3, as DNA: TGCAGCGTCGGGACAGGGAGGGACGAGCAGTACTTC. It yields the protein CSVGTGRDEQYF.

V usage is TRBV20-1 and J usage is TRBJ2-5; 8 bases line up with TRBD2. Germline V gene sequence: CDR1 DFQATT, CDR2 SNEGSKA (reference sequence). The junction had 2 bases not matched to a gene; V was cut back by 6 bases and J by 5 bases. This CDR3 spans 11 amino acids. In DNA form, the CDR3 reads TGCAGTGCGGAGCGGGGGGAGACCCAGTACTTC. Residues: CSAERGETQYF.

V is TRBV4-1 and J is TRBJ2-7, with D perhaps assigned TRBD1 or TRBD2 (5 bases each). Trimming shortened V by 4 bases and J by 0 bases, and 19 bases separated the two germline ends. The germline V gene has CDR1 MGHRA and CDR2 YSYEKL. The CDR3 runs 17 residues. As DNA, the CDR3 is TGCGCCAGCAGCCTTGACCCGGGACGGATAACCTCCTACGAGCAGTACTTC. Protein: CASSLDPGRITSYEQYF.

The chain employs TRBV5-6 and TRBJ1-1, with D hard to call. The V gene's germline CDR1 is SGHDT and CDR2 YYEEEE. The CDR3 consists of 15 residues. The V end was cut by 0 bases, the J end by 4 bases, with 13 bases between. CDR3 sequence: CASSLVSGSGTEAFF. The DNA of the CDR3 is TGTGCCAGCAGCTTGGTATCCGGGAGTGGCACTGAAGCTTTCTTT. The complete variable domain, with remaining parts taken from reference TRBV5-6 and TRBJ1-1, reads DAGVTQSPTHLIKTRGQQVTLRCSPKSGHDTVSWYQQALGQGPQFIFQYYEEEERQRGNFPDRFSGHQFPNYSSELNVNALLLGDSALYLCASSLVSGSGTEAFFGQGTRLTVV.

For this clone: A much larger clone is a single base away; this may be a read error. The chain links TRBV27 to TRBJ2-2; D is ambiguous. The ends were cut back, 6 bases at V and 3 bases at J, with 2 bases in the middle. This CDR3 region has 11 residues. Looked up from germline, CDR1 is MNHEY and CDR2 is SMNVEV (reference sequence). The CDR3 DNA reads TGTGCCAGCAGGTACACCGGGGAGCTGTTTTTT. This gives the protein CASRYTGELFF.

This clone was counted once. The genes are TRBV2 and TRBJ2-7; D is undetermined. CDR3 length: 12 residues. Trimming stripped 2 bases from V and 3 bases from J, with 5 bases between. CDR1 and CDR2 from the germline V gene are SNHLY and FYNNEI. CDR3 amino acids: CASSERGYEQYF. The CDR3 DNA sequence: TGTGCCAGCAGTGAAAGAGGCTACGAGCAGTACTTC.